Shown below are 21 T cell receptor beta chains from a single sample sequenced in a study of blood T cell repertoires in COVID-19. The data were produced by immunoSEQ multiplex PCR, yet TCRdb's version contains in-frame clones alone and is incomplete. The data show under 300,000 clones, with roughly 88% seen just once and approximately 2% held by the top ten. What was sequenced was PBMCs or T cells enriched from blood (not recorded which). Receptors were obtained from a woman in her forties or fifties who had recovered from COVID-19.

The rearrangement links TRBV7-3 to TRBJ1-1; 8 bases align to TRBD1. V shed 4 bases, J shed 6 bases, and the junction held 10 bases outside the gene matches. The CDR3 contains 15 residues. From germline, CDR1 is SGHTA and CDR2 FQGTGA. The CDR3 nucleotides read TGTGCCAGCAGCTCCGACTTCAGGGGGCGGGCTGAAGCTTTCTTT. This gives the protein CASSSDFRGRAEAFF. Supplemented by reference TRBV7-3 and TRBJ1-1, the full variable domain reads GAGVSQTPSNKVTEKGKYVELRCDPISGHTALYWYRQSLGQGPEFLIYFQGTGAADDSGLPNDRFFAVRPEGSVSTLKIQRTERGDSAVYLCASSSDFRGRAEAFFGQGTRLTVV.

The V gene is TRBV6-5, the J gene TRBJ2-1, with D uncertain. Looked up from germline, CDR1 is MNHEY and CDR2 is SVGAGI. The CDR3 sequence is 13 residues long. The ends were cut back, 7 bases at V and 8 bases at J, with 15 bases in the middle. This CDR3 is CASTFGVNDEQFF. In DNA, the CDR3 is TGTGCCAGCACGTTTGGAGTAAACGATGAGCAGTTCTTC.

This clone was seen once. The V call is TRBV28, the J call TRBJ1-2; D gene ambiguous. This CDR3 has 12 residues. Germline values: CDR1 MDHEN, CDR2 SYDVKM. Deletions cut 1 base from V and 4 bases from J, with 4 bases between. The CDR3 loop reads CASSLSSYGYTF. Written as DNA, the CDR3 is TGTGCCAGCAGTTTATCGTCCTATGGCTACACCTTC.

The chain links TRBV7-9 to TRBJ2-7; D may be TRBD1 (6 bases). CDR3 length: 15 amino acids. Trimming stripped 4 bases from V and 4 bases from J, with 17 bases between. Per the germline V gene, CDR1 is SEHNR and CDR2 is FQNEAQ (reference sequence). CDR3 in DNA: TGTGCCAGCAGCTCCCCGGGACACCTAACTTACGAGCAGTACTTC. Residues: CASSSPGHLTYEQYF.

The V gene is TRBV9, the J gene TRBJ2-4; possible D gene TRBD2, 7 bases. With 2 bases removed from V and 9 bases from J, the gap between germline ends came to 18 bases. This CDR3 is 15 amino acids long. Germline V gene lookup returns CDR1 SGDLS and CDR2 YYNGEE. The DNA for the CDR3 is TGTGCCAGCAGCGTGGCCCTGGGTAGGGGGGGCATTCAGTACTTC. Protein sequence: CASSVALGRGGIQYF.

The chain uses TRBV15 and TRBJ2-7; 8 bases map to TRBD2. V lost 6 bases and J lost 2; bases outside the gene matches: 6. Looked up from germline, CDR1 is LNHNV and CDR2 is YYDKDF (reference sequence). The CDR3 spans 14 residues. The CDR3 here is CATSTSGSPYEQYF. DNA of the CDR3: TGTGCCACCAGTACGAGCGGGAGCCCCTACGAGCAGTACTTC. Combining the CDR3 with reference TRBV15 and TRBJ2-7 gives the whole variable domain DAMVIQNPRYQVTQFGKPVTLSCSQTLNHNVMYWYQQKSSQAPKLLFHYYDKDFNNEADTPDNFQSRRPNTSFCFLDIRSPGLGDTAMYLCATSTSGSPYEQYFGPGTRLTVT.

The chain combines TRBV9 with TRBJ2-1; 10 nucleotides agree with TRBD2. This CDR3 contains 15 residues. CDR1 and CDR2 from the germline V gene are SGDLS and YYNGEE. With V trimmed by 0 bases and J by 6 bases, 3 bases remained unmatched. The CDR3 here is CASSVEAGGGNEQFF. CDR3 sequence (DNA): TGTGCCAGCAGCGTAGAAGCGGGAGGGGGCAATGAGCAGTTCTTC.

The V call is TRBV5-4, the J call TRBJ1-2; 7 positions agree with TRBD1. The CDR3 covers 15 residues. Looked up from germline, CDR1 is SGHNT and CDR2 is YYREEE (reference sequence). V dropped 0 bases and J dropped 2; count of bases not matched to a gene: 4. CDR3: CASSLVSGQNYGYTF. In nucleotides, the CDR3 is TGTGCCAGCAGCTTGGTATCGGGACAGAACTATGGCTACACCTTC.

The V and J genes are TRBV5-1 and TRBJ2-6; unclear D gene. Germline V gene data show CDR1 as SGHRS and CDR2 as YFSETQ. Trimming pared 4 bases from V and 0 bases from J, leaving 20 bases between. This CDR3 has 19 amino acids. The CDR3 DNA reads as TGCGCCAGCAGCCCTAAACCCATTTTCGGTTTCTCTGGGGCCAACGTCCTGACTTTC. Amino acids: CASSPKPIFGFSGANVLTF.

The CDR3 DNA sequence: TGTGCTAGTGGTGTACAGGGGGGTACTGAAGCTTTCTTT. This encodes CASGVQGGTEAFF. The rearrangement uses TRBV12-5 and TRBJ1-1, with TRBD1 matching over 8 bases. Unmatched junction bases numbered 4, after V lost 5 bases and J lost 5 bases. Per germline, CDR1 LGHNT and CDR2 FRNRAP. This CDR3 contains 13 residues.

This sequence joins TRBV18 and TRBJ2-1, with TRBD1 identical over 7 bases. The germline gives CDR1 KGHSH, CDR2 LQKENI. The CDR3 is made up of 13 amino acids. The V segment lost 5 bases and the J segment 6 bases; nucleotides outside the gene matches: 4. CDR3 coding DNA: TGTGCCAGCTCATCGACAGGGCCCAATGAGCAGTTCTTC. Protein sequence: CASSSTGPNEQFF. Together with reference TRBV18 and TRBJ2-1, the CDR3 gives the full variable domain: NAGVMQNPRHLVRRRGQEARLRCSPMKGHSHVYWYRQLPEEGLKFMVYLQKENIIDESGMPKERFSAEFPKEGPSILRIQQVVRGDSAAYFCASSSTGPNEQFFGPGTRLTVL.

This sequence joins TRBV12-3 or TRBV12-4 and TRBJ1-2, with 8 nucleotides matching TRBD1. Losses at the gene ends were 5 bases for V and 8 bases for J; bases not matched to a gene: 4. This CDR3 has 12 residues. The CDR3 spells CASSPGTGGYTF. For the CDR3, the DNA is TGTGCCAGCAGTCCCGGGACAGGCGGCTACACCTTC.

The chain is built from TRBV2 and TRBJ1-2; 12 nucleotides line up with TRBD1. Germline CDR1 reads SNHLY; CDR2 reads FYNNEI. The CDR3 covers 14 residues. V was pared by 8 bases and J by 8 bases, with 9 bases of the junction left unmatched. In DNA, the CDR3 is TGTGCCAGCGGAGGGACAGGGGGCATCGGCGGCTACACCTTC. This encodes CASGGTGGIGGYTF.

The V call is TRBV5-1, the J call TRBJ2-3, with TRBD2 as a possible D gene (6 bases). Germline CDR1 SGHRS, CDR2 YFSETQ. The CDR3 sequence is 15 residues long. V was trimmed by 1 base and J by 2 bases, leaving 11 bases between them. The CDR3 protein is CASSLLLAATDTQYF. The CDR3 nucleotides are TGCGCCAGCAGCTTGCTATTAGCGGCCACAGATACGCAGTATTTT.

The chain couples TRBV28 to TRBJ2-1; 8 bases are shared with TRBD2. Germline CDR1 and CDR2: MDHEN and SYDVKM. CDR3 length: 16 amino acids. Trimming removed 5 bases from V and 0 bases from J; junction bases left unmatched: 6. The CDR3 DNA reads TGTGCCAGCAGTGAACAAAGCGGGAGCTCCTACAATGAGCAGTTCTTC. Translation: CASSEQSGSSYNEQFF. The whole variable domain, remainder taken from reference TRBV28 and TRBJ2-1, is DVKVTQSSRYLVKRTGEKVFLECVQDMDHENMFWYRQDPGLGLRLIYFSYDVKMKEKGDIPEGYSVSREKKERFSLILESASTNQTSMYLCASSEQSGSSYNEQFFGPGTRLTVL.

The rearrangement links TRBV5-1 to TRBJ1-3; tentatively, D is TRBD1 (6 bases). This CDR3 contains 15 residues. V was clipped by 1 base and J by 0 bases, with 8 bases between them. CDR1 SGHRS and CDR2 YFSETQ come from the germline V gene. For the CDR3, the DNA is TGCGCCAGCAGCTTGAAGGACAGCTCTGGAAACACCATATATTTT. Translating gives CASSLKDSSGNTIYF. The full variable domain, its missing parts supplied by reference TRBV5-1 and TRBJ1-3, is KAGVTQTPRYLIKTRGQQVTLSCSPISGHRSVSWYQQTPGQGLQFLFEYFSETQRNKGNFPGRFSGRQFSNSRSEMNVSTLELGDSALYLCASSLKDSSGNTIYFGEGSWLTVV.

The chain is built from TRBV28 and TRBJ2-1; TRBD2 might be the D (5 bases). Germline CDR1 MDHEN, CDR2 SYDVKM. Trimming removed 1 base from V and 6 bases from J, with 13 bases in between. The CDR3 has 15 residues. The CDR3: CASSLSGKFGNEQFF. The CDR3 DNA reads TGTGCCAGCAGTTTATCCGGGAAATTCGGCAATGAGCAGTTCTTC.

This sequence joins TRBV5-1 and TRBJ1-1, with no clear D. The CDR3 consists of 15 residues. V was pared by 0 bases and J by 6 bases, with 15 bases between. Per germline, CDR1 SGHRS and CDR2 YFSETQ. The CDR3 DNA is TGCGCCAGCAGCTTGGACAACAGTTGGGCTCCTGAAGCTTTCTTT. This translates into CASSLDNSWAPEAFF.

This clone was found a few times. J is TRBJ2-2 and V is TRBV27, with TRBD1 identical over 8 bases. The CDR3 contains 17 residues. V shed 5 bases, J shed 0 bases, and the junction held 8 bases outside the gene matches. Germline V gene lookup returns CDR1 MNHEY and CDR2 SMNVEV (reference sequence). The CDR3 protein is CASSPETGATNTGELFF. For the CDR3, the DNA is TGTGCCAGCAGTCCCGAGACAGGGGCCACGAACACCGGGGAGCTGTTTTTT.

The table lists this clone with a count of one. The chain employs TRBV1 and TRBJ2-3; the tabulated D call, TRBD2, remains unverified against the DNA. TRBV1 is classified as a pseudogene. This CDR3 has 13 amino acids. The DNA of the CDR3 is TGCACCAGCAGCCACGTTAGCGGCCCCGCTTTCCAATTT. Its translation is CTSSHVSGPAFQF.

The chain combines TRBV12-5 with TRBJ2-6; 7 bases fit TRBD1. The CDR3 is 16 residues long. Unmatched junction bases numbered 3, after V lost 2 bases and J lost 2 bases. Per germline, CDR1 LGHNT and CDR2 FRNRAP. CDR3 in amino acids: CASGLPQGAGANVLTF. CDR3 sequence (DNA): TGTGCTAGTGGTTTGCCCCAGGGGGCTGGGGCCAACGTCCTGACTTTC.